The 15 T cell receptor beta chains below were found in one sample sequenced in a study of shared clonotypes between healthy human individuals. CD45RO-negative CD8 cells positively selected for CCR7 made up the naive population, which excluded terminally differentiated effector memory CD45RA+ cells. Profiling relied on immunoSEQ multiplex PCR, and the TCRdb table lists in-frame clones only, not all of them. Of millions of clones detected, roughly 94% appear once; the ten largest clones hold roughly 1%. The sequencing input was naive CD8+ T cells sorted from blood. The source is a man aged 18 to 30 in good health.

The chain has TRBV4-1 and TRBJ2-1; TRBD2 matches at 11 bases. The V gene end was trimmed by 3 bases and the J gene end by 8 bases; junction bases not matched to a gene: 3. The germline gives CDR1 MGHRA, CDR2 YSYEKL. The CDR3 consists of 14 residues. The CDR3 here is CASSHLAGGDEQFF. Written as DNA, the CDR3 is TGCGCCAGCAGCCACCTAGCGGGAGGCGATGAGCAGTTCTTC.

In its sample, this clone was seen once. The V call is TRBV5-1, the J call TRBJ2-7; the D gene is possibly TRBD1 (5 bases). The CDR3 runs to 16 residues. V was cut by 0 bases and J by 0 bases, with 13 bases left in between. The V gene's germline CDR1 is SGHRS and CDR2 YFSETQ. In DNA form, the CDR3 reads TGCGCCAGCAGCTTGGTGCAGGGATACTTCTCCTACGAGCAGTACTTC. Translating it yields CASSLVQGYFSYEQYF. The complete variable domain, with remaining parts taken from reference TRBV5-1 and TRBJ2-7, reads KAGVTQTPRYLIKTRGQQVTLSCSPISGHRSVSWYQQTPGQGLQFLFEYFSETQRNKGNFPGRFSGRQFSNSRSEMNVSTLELGDSALYLCASSLVQGYFSYEQYFGPGTRLTVT.

The gene calls are TRBV4-1 and TRBJ1-5; TRBD1 might be the D (6 bases). This CDR3 contains 14 residues. V shed 5 bases and J shed 7 bases, with 15 bases lying between them. From germline, CDR1 is MGHRA and CDR2 YSYEKL. The chain's CDR3 is CASSFNRAAQPQHF. The CDR3, as DNA: TGCGCCAGCAGCTTTAACAGGGCCGCCCAGCCCCAGCATTTT.

The V and J genes are TRBV4-2 and TRBJ1-5; D remains ambiguous. The germline V gene has CDR1 LGHNA and CDR2 YNFKEQ. Trimming left V 1 base short and J 3 bases short, with 4 bases between. The CDR3 runs 13 residues. DNA of the CDR3: TGTGCCAGCAGCCAAGGGGACAATCAGCCCCAGCATTTT. Amino acids: CASSQGDNQPQHF.

As concerns this clone: A read error may be the cause here, since a much bigger clone is one base away. The rearrangement links TRBV7-9 to TRBJ1-1; D possibly corresponds to TRBD1 (5 bases). With 5 bases removed from V and 1 base from J, the gap between germline ends came to 8 bases. This CDR3 has 13 residues. Germline-derived CDR1 and CDR2 are SEHNR and FQNEAQ (reference sequence). The CDR3 DNA sequence: TGTGCCAGCAGCCAGACAGAGAACACTGAAGCTTTCTTT. Translated: CASSQTENTEAFF. Variable domain in full (rest from reference TRBV7-9 and TRBJ1-1): DTGVSQNPRHKITKRGQNVTFRCDPISEHNRLYWYRQTLGQGPEFLTYFQNEAQLEKSRLLSDRFSAERPKGSFSTLEIQRTEQGDSAMYLCASSQTENTEAFFGQGTRLTVV.

Comment on this clone: Within the sample, other DNA sequences also encode this same CDR3. The rearrangement joins TRBV5-4 to TRBJ2-1; maybe TRBD1 (6 bases). The germline V and J ends were trimmed by 0 bases and 8 bases, with 6 bases remaining between them. The CDR3 totals 12 residues. The V gene's germline CDR1 is SGHNT and CDR2 YYREEE (reference sequence). The CDR3 nucleotides read TGTGCCAGCAGCTTGGAGGGGGATGAGCAGTTCTTC. It specifies CASSLEGDEQFF.

The V and J genes are TRBV4-3 and TRBJ2-1; D is perhaps TRBD1 (5 bases). This CDR3 has 17 amino acids. V was shortened by 3 bases and J by 4 bases, with 19 bases between the two germline ends. Germline loops: CDR1 LGHNA, CDR2 YSLEER. The CDR3 bases are TGCGCCAGCAGCCACAGCCCGGCGACAGATATATACAATGAGCAGTTCTTC. Translating gives CASSHSPATDIYNEQFF.

This sequence joins TRBV4-1 and TRBJ1-5; D uncertain. V was clipped by 0 bases and J by 4 bases, with 13 bases between them. CDR1 and CDR2 from the germline V gene are MGHRA and YSYEKL. This CDR3 region has 16 residues. CDR3 amino acids: CASSQEGSIANQPQHF. The CDR3 coding sequence is TGCGCCAGCAGCCAAGAGGGCAGTATAGCAAATCAGCCCCAGCATTTT.

This chain uses TRBV28 with TRBJ2-5; D is possibly TRBD1 or TRBD2 (5 bases each). There are 15 residues in the CDR3. Trimming pared 3 bases from V and 1 base from J, leaving 12 bases between. Germline assignment: CDR1 MDHEN and CDR2 SYDVKM. This chain's CDR3 is CASSLPTGPQETQYF. CDR3 nucleotides: TGTGCCAGCAGTTTGCCGACGGGACCCCAAGAGACCCAGTACTTC.

The rearrangement uses TRBV5-1 and TRBJ1-2; D gene uncertain. The CDR3 consists of 14 residues. V shed 4 bases and J shed 5 bases, with 15 bases lying between them. CDR1 and CDR2 (germline): SGHRS, YFSETQ. The CDR3 DNA follows: TGCGCCAGCAGCCCTGACCCCCTGGAGTATGGCTACACCTTC. Protein sequence: CASSPDPLEYGYTF.

The gene calls are TRBV4-1 and TRBJ2-3; the match to TRBD1 covers 10 bases. CDR3 length: 15 residues. After removal of 3 bases from V and 5 bases from J, the junction contained 5 bases not matched to a gene. Per germline, CDR1 MGHRA and CDR2 YSYEKL. CDR3 nucleotides: TGCGCCAGCAGCCACTTGACAGGGGGCGTAGATACGCAGTATTTT. Protein product: CASSHLTGGVDTQYF.

This clone was seen once. CDR3 in DNA: TGTGCCAGCAACTTGGACAGGGGGCTAATAGGAGAGACCCAGTACTTC. Its protein product is CASNLDRGLIGETQYF. The rearrangement joins TRBV28 to TRBJ2-5; TRBD1 matches at 11 bases. Germline V gene lookup returns CDR1 MDHEN and CDR2 SYDVKM. The CDR3 length is 16 residues. Germline trimming cut 7 bases from V and 4 bases from J; bases unmatched to any gene: 11. Variable domain in full (rest from reference TRBV28 and TRBJ2-5): DVKVTQSSRYLVKRTGEKVFLECVQDMDHENMFWYRQDPGLGLRLIYFSYDVKMKEKGDIPEGYSVSREKKERFSLILESASTNQTSMYLCASNLDRGLIGETQYFGPGTRLLVL.

This chain connects TRBV7-3 to TRBJ1-2; 10 bases agree with TRBD1. In germline, CDR1 is SGHTA, CDR2 FQGTGA. Unmatched junction bases numbered 0, after V lost 2 bases and J lost 6 bases. The CDR3 runs 13 residues. CDR3 protein: CASSLGTGDGYTF. The CDR3 DNA reads TGTGCCAGCAGCTTAGGGACAGGGGATGGCTACACCTTC.

This clone was detected once. The chain carries TRBV9 and TRBJ1-3; unclear D gene. Germline lookup yields CDR1 SGDLS and CDR2 YYNGEE. The CDR3 covers 13 residues. Trimming pared 3 bases from V and 0 bases from J, leaving 4 bases between. The CDR3 region is CASSDLSGNTIYF. CDR3 nucleotide sequence: TGTGCCAGCAGCGACCTCTCTGGAAACACCATATATTTT.

The V gene is TRBV27, the J gene TRBJ2-5; the D is unclear. CDR1 is MNHEY, CDR2 SMNVEV, per germline (reference sequence). This CDR3 contains 14 residues. The V end lost 6 bases, the J end lost 1 base, and 12 bases lay between the germline ends. The CDR3 nucleotides read TGTGCCAGCAGCCCTCTCGTAGCCCAAGAGACCCAGTACTTC. This gives the protein CASSPLVAQETQYF.